These 23 T cell receptor beta chains originate from one sample sequenced in a study of T cells in Graves' hyperthyroidism and ophthalmopathy. Amplification of TCR beta CDR3 regions used RNA as the template. During a first-round RT-PCR of the TCR CDR3, the HTBI primer set was used. MiXCR was run by TCRdb on the multiplex PCR reads, yielding one entry per CDR3 protein. This table holds 400,000 to 500,000 distinct CDR3 sequences, under 15% found once. The sequencing input was blood. The receptor set was obtained from a young woman with Graves' hyperthyroidism.

Comment on this clonotype: A much larger clone lies a single base off, so this may be a read error. The rearrangement uses TRBV30 and TRBJ1-4; D gene uncertain. Looked up from germline, CDR1 is GTSNPN and CDR2 is SVGIG (reference sequence). The CDR3 consists of 14 residues. DNA of the CDR3: TGTGCCTGGAGTGTTGCGGGGATCGATGAAGAACTGTTTTTT. Its translation is CAWSVAGIDEELFF.

In its sample, this clonotype was seen many times. The V gene is TRBV11-2, the J gene TRBJ1-1; D is possibly TRBD1 (5 bases). Germline-derived CDR1 and CDR2 are SGHAT and FQNNGV. The CDR3 spans 15 residues. Deletions cut 1 base from V and 4 bases from J, with 13 bases between. The CDR3 bases are TGTGCCAGCAGCTTAGGTGTCAGGGTGAGCACTGAAGCTTTCTTT. It codes for CASSLGVRVSTEAFF.

The chain is built from TRBV2 and TRBJ2-1; 13 positions agree with TRBD2. This CDR3 comprises 18 residues. V lost 2 bases to trimming and J lost 6 bases; unmatched junction nucleotides: 10. Germline V CDR1 and CDR2: SNHLY, FYNNEI. The CDR3 DNA reads TGTGCCAGCAGTGAAAAGGGACTAGCGGGACCTCGGGGCAATGAGCAGTTCTTC. This codes for CASSEKGLAGPRGNEQFF.

About this clonotype itself: Given a much more abundant clone one base away, this may be a read error. The rearrangement uses TRBV18 and TRBJ2-2, with D possibly matching TRBD2 (6 bases). Per germline, CDR1 KGHSH and CDR2 LQKENI. CDR3 size: 15 residues. The CDR3 nucleotides read TGTGCCAGCTCACCACCGGAGGGGAGGATCGGGGAGCCGTTTTTT. Amino acid sequence: CASSPPEGRIGEPFF. Supplemented by reference TRBV18 and TRBJ2-2, the full variable domain reads NAGVMQNPRHLVRRRGQEARLRCSPMKGHSHVYWYRQLPEEGLKFMVYLQKENIIDESGMPKERFSAEFPKEGPSILRIQQVVRGDSAAYFCASSPPEGRIGEPFFGEGSRLTVL.

This clonotype was observed many times. The CDR3 sequence is CSASPDWVFQETQYF. The CDR3 DNA follows: TGCAGTGCTAGCCCCGACTGGGTATTCCAAGAGACCCAGTACTTC. This sequence joins TRBV20-1 and TRBJ2-5; D gene uncertain. Germline CDR1 DFQATT, CDR2 SNEGSKA (reference sequence). This CDR3 has 15 residues. The germline V and J ends were trimmed by 3 bases and 1 base, with 15 bases remaining between them.

In its sample, this clonotype was seen a few times. The chain links TRBV20-1 to TRBJ1-2; D call uncertain. The germline gives CDR1 DFQATT, CDR2 SNEGSKA (reference sequence). The CDR3 is 12 amino acids. The V gene lost 5 bases and the J gene lost 3 bases, with 10 bases spanning the gap. CDR3 nucleotide sequence: TGCAGTGCTTCCCGTCGGGACTATGGCTACACCTTC. Translation: CSASRRDYGYTF.

In its sample, this clonotype was seen a few times. The rearrangement joins TRBV7-2 to TRBJ2-7; 8 bases are shared with TRBD2. V was pared by 5 bases and J by 6 bases, with 9 bases of the junction left unmatched. From germline, CDR1 is SGHTA and CDR2 FQGNSA. The CDR3 is 14 residues long. The CDR3 loop reads CASSPLGTSSEQYV. In DNA form, the CDR3 reads TGTGCCAGCAGCCCTTTAGGGACTAGTTCCGAGCAGTACGTC.

This clonotype has a handful of counts. This chain uses TRBV3-1 with TRBJ1-1; perhaps TRBD1 as D (6 bases). V shed 0 bases and J shed 6 bases, with 17 bases lying between them. CDR1 LGHDT and CDR2 YNNKEL come from the germline V gene (reference sequence). CDR3 length: 16 amino acids. In nucleotides, the CDR3 is TGTGCCAGCAGCCAAGATCTAGGCAGGGGAGGGGCTGAAGCTTTCTTT. This sequence encodes CASSQDLGRGGAEAFF.

This clonotype was counted many times. This chain uses TRBV2 with TRBJ1-1, with a weak D call TRBD1 (5 bases). The germline V gene has CDR1 SNHLY and CDR2 FYNNEI. The CDR3 covers 12 residues. V shed 7 bases and J shed 11 bases, with 17 bases lying between them. In DNA form, the CDR3 reads TGTGCCAGCAACCTCGGGGCTGTGCGGGCTTTCTTT. This sequence encodes CASNLGAVRAFF.

This clonotype was counted a few times. The rearrangement links TRBV30 to TRBJ1-3, with D unclear. Germline lookup yields CDR1 GTSNPN and CDR2 SVGIG (reference sequence). CDR3 size: 16 residues. V shed 2 bases and J shed 2 bases, with 16 bases lying between them. The CDR3 DNA reads TGTGCCTGGAGTCACGCCGGTGGAGGCCCTGGAAACACCATATATTTT. It yields the protein CAWSHAGGGPGNTIYF.

This clonotype was detected ten times or more. The chain joins TRBV19 to TRBJ2-5, with a tentative D call TRBD2 (6 bases). The CDR3 length is 15 residues. Trimming took 10 bases from V and 1 from J, leaving 19 bases between them. Germline V gives CDR1 LNHDA, CDR2 SQIVND (reference sequence). The CDR3 DNA sequence: TGTGCCACCAACGAGGTGGAGGGTCCCCAAGAGACCCAGTACTTC. Translated: CATNEVEGPQETQYF. Supplemented by reference TRBV19 and TRBJ2-5, the full variable domain reads DGGITQSPKYLFRKEGQNVTLSCEQNLNHDAMYWYRQDPGQGLRLIYYSQIVNDFQKGDIAEGYSVSREKKESFPLTVTSAQKNPTAFYLCATNEVEGPQETQYFGPGTRLLVL.

This clonotype has ten or more counts. This sequence joins TRBV6-5 and TRBJ2-5; D ambiguous. The CDR3 covers 13 residues. V dropped 7 bases and J dropped 5 bases, with 14 bases sitting between them. Looked up from germline, CDR1 is MNHEY and CDR2 is SVGAGI. This CDR3 reads CASTTRVRETQYF. The CDR3 nucleotides are TGTGCCAGCACCACTCGCGTCCGGGAGACCCAGTACTTC.

This clonotype was detected a few times. The chain links TRBV3-1 to TRBJ2-1, with TRBD2 matching 12 bases. Germline CDR1 LGHDT, CDR2 YNNKEL (reference sequence). The CDR3 runs to 16 residues. Trimming cost V 4 bases and J 6 bases; bases outside gene matches: 7. DNA for the CDR3: TGTGCCAGCAGCCCCTCGACTAGCGGGAGTAGCAATGAGCAGTTCTTC. This encodes CASSPSTSGSSNEQFF.

This sequence joins TRBV10-2 and TRBJ2-1; D is undetermined. Germline CDR1 WSHSY, CDR2 SAAADI. This CDR3 is 14 amino acids long. V gave up 6 bases and J gave up 10 bases, with 19 bases separating them. The CDR3: CASRWMVAADEQFF. CDR3 sequence (DNA): TGCGCCAGCAGGTGGATGGTTGCGGCGGACGAGCAGTTCTTC.

As to this clonotype: With a much larger clone just one base away, this may be a read error. This chain links TRBV6-1 with TRBJ2-1, with 11 positions matching TRBD2. The germline V gene encodes CDR1 MNHNS and CDR2 SASEGT. The length of the CDR3 is 15 residues. CDR3 nucleotide sequence: TGTGCCAGCAGTATTAGCGGGAGGGCCTACGATGAGCAGTTCTTC. Translated, it gives CASSISGRAYDEQFF.

There are many counts of this clonotype. The chain employs TRBV29-1 and TRBJ2-7; 11 bases align to TRBD2. The CDR3 runs to 16 residues. The ends lost 4 bases at V and 2 bases at J; junction bases unmatched: 10. The germline CDR1 and CDR2 sequences are SQVTM and ANQGSEA. The CDR3 DNA follows: TGCAGCGTTGGGGGACTAGCGGCCGCAGAGGCCTACGAGCAGTACTTC. Protein product: CSVGGLAAAEAYEQYF.

This clonotype was picked up a small number of times. The rearrangement joins TRBV5-5 to TRBJ2-4; 9 bases match TRBD2. Trimming at V came to 2 bases and at J to 8 bases, leaving 8 bases not matched to a gene. The germline gives CDR1 SGHKS, CDR2 YYEKEE (reference sequence). The CDR3 has 15 residues. The CDR3 region is CASSFGAGGRDIQYF. DNA for the CDR3: TGTGCCAGCAGCTTCGGGGCGGGAGGGCGAGACATTCAGTACTTC.

The chain recombines TRBV4-1 with TRBJ2-7; the D gene is possibly TRBD2 (5 bases). Between the trimmed V and J ends, which lost 2 bases and 0 bases, there was a span of 8 bases. CDR1 is MGHRA and CDR2 is YSYEKL in the germline V gene. The CDR3 sequence is 14 residues long. The CDR3 loop reads CASSQTLASYEQYV. CDR3 nucleotides: TGCGCCAGCAGCCAAACCCTAGCCTCCTACGAGCAGTACGTC.

This clonotype was seen repeatedly, ten times or more. J is TRBJ2-7 and V is TRBV3-1, with D possibly TRBD1 on 7 matching bases. Germline V gene sequence: CDR1 LGHDT, CDR2 YNNKEL (reference sequence). This CDR3 spans 13 amino acids. V shed 0 bases and J shed 9 bases, with 12 bases lying between them. The CDR3 DNA follows: TGTGCCAGCAGCCAAGACCCAGGGGGGCTGCAGTACTTC. As protein: CASSQDPGGLQYF.

The sample holds many counts of this clonotype. The rearrangement uses TRBV11-3 and TRBJ2-2; 8 nucleotides line up with TRBD1. The CDR3 has 15 amino acids. The J segment lost 1 base and the V segment lost 5 bases, leaving 3 bases of the junction unmatched. CDR1 SGHNT and CDR2 YENEEA come from the germline V gene. Here the CDR3 reads CASSPGQGNTGELFF. The DNA of the CDR3 is TGTGCCAGCAGCCCTGGACAGGGGAACACCGGGGAGCTGTTTTTT.

This clonotype was recorded many times. J is TRBJ2-1 and V is TRBV20-1; D call uncertain. V dropped 1 base and J dropped 7 bases, with 11 bases sitting between them. The germline CDR1 and CDR2 sequences are DFQATT and SNEGSKA (reference sequence). The CDR3 spans 13 residues. CDR3 bases: TGCAGTGCTAGAGTATCGGGCAGGAATGAGCAGTTCTTC. Translation gives CSARVSGRNEQFF.

This clonotype was counted at least ten times. V gene TRBV12-3 or TRBV12-4 combines with J gene TRBJ2-7, with 8 positions matching TRBD1. The length of the CDR3 is 14 residues. The junction had 9 bases not matched to a gene; V was cut back by 6 bases and J by 5 bases. CDR3 loop: CASRTRDRLDEQYF. The DNA for the CDR3 is TGTGCCAGCAGGACCCGGGACAGGCTCGACGAGCAGTACTTC.

This clonotype was seen repeatedly, ten times or more. The rearrangement links TRBV30 to TRBJ2-1, with TRBD2 matching over 7 bases. Germline CDR1 is GTSNPN and CDR2 is SVGIG (reference sequence). The CDR3 runs to 11 residues. V shed 3 bases and J 15 bases; nucleotides not matched to a gene: 8. CDR3 coding DNA: TGTGCCTGGAGGGGGGGGGTTGTAATGTTCTTC. It is translated as CAWRGGVVMFF.